The next 22 T cell receptor beta chains were all read from a single sample in a study of control samples from healthy donors and cancer patients. Data came from immunoSEQ multiplex PCR; TCRdb stores just in-frame clones and leaves some out. This table has about 83,000 clones, roughly 89% appearing once. Sequencing used blood. These TCRs come from a young man in good health.

The gene calls are TRBV19 and TRBJ1-5; D not certain. V was shortened by 4 bases and J by 2 bases, with 18 bases between the two germline ends. This CDR3 has 17 residues. Germline V gene lookup returns CDR1 LNHDA and CDR2 SQIVND (reference sequence). The CDR3 region has the DNA TGTGCCAGTAGTAAGAGGTTGGGCGTCGAGGGCAATCAGCCCCAGCATTTT. It is translated as CASSKRLGVEGNQPQHF.

The V call is TRBV7-8, the J call TRBJ2-1; D call uncertain. This CDR3 contains 13 residues. CDR1 is SGHVS and CDR2 is FQNEAQ in the germline V gene. V was shortened by 1 base and J by 10 bases, with 11 bases between the two germline ends. The CDR3 here is CASSLGVGREQFF. The CDR3 DNA follows: TGTGCCAGCAGCTTAGGGGTGGGCCGAGAGCAGTTCTTC.

The genes are TRBV2 and TRBJ1-1; D ambiguous. The CDR3 has 15 residues. V gave up 4 bases and J gave up 3 bases, with 15 bases separating them. Germline CDR1 SNHLY, CDR2 FYNNEI. For the CDR3, the DNA is TGTGCCAGCAGTGGTGCCACGTCATGGGACACTGAAGCTTTCTTT. It yields the protein CASSGATSWDTEAFF.

The CDR3 is CASSVDRVGTGELFF. The CDR3 DNA follows: TGTGCCAGCAGTGTAGACAGGGTTGGGACCGGGGAGCTGTTTTTT. The V call is TRBV6-2 or TRBV6-3, the J call TRBJ2-2; 7 nucleotides agree with TRBD1. Germline loops: CDR1 MNHEY, CDR2 SVGEGT. The V and J ends lost 5 bases and 5 bases, in that order; junction bases with no gene match: 8. The CDR3 sequence is 15 residues long.

This clone was observed once. This sequence joins TRBV10-3 and TRBJ1-2; 8 positions match TRBD1. The CDR3 length is 14 residues. Germline-derived CDR1 and CDR2 are ENHRY and SYGVKD. V gave up 11 bases and J gave up 4 bases; unmatched junction bases: 12. The CDR3: CAARDRPEGYGYTF. The CDR3 region has the DNA TGTGCCGCTAGGGACAGGCCGGAGGGCTATGGCTACACCTTC.

The V gene is TRBV4-1, the J gene TRBJ2-7, with D perhaps given as TRBD1 or TRBD2 (6 bases each). V was clipped by 0 bases and J by 5 bases, with 32 bases between them. This CDR3 region has 21 residues. Germline CDR1 reads MGHRA; CDR2 reads YSYEKL. CDR3 in amino acids: CASSQEESDRLADGRRNEQYF. Written as DNA, the CDR3 is TGCGCCAGCAGCCAAGAGGAAAGCGACAGGCTAGCTGATGGGAGGAGGAACGAGCAGTACTTC.

As concerns this clone: Other DNA sequences in the sample encode the same CDR3. The chain is built from TRBV5-4 and TRBJ2-5; 12 bases align to TRBD2. Germline CDR1 SGHNT, CDR2 YYREEE (reference sequence). CDR3 size: 17 residues. Unmatched junction bases numbered 3, after V lost 0 bases and J lost 0 bases. The CDR3 coding sequence is TGTGCCAGCAGCTTGGGACTAGCGGGGGCGTACCAAGAGACCCAGTACTTC. Translation: CASSLGLAGAYQETQYF.

The chain joins TRBV30 to TRBJ2-1, with 12 positions matching TRBD2. The CDR3 totals 16 residues. V lost 0 bases to trimming and J lost 7 bases; unmatched junction nucleotides: 7. CDR1 GTSNPN and CDR2 SVGIG come from the germline V gene (reference sequence). This CDR3 is CAWSVPSGGVDNEQFF. CDR3 coding DNA: TGTGCCTGGAGTGTACCTAGCGGGGGGGTGGATAATGAGCAGTTCTTC.

The rearrangement uses TRBV29-1 and TRBJ2-7; TRBD1 is a possible D gene (6 bases). Germline V gene lookup returns CDR1 SQVTM and CDR2 ANQGSEA. Trimming pared 5 bases from V and 0 bases from J, leaving 11 bases between. This CDR3 region has 13 residues. The CDR3 region is CSVCQGSSYEQYF. Written as DNA, the CDR3 is TGCAGCGTTTGCCAGGGGAGCTCCTACGAGCAGTACTTC.

V is TRBV5-4 and J is TRBJ2-1, with 8 bases fitting TRBD2. The CDR3 is made up of 14 amino acids. J lost 10 bases, V lost 0 bases, and 6 bases had no gene match. Germline-derived CDR1 and CDR2 are SGHNT and YYREEE (reference sequence). In DNA form, the CDR3 reads TGTGCCAGCAGCTTGGCCACGCGCGGGGGGGAGCAGTTCTTC. Amino acids: CASSLATRGGEQFF. Filled out from reference TRBV5-4 and TRBJ2-1, the complete variable domain reads ETGVTQSPTHLIKTRGQQVTLRCSSQSGHNTVSWYQQALGQGPQFIFQYYREEENGRGNFPPRFSGLQFPNYSSELNVNALELDDSALYLCASSLATRGGEQFFGPGTRLTVL.

This clone was seen a handful of times. The chain couples TRBV5-5 to TRBJ1-2, with 7 bases fitting TRBD1. From germline, CDR1 is SGHKS and CDR2 YYEKEE (reference sequence). The CDR3 consists of 13 residues. The trim removed 4 bases at V and 8 bases at J, leaving 8 bases unmatched. The CDR3 region is CASSATGEGGYTF. In DNA form, the CDR3 reads TGTGCCAGCAGCGCTACAGGGGAAGGGGGCTACACCTTC.

V and J are TRBV18 and TRBJ2-1, with TRBD1 matching 9 bases. The J segment lost 7 bases and the V segment lost 0 bases, leaving 7 bases of the junction unmatched. CDR1 is KGHSH, CDR2 LQKENI, per germline. The CDR3 spans 16 residues. CDR3: CASSPPGGQGSNEQFF. The CDR3 DNA reads as TGTGCCAGCTCACCACCGGGGGGACAGGGTTCGAATGAGCAGTTCTTC.

The rearrangement links TRBV27 to TRBJ1-5, with 9 bases fitting TRBD1. The junction had 2 bases not matched to a gene; V was cut back by 5 bases and J by 6 bases. CDR3 length: 13 amino acids. CDR1 and CDR2 (germline): MNHEY, SMNVEV (reference sequence). The CDR3 DNA is TGTGCCAGCAGTGCGGACAGGGGTCAGCCCCAGCATTTT. Its translation: CASSADRGQPQHF.

The chain couples TRBV9 to TRBJ1-4; D is uncertain. Germline lookup yields CDR1 SGDLS and CDR2 YYNGEE. The CDR3 extends over 16 amino acids. Trimming took 4 bases from V and 5 from J, leaving 18 bases between them. The CDR3 loop reads CASSRAVTSENEKLFF. CDR3 sequence (DNA): TGTGCCAGCAGCCGGGCGGTAACATCGGAGAATGAAAAACTGTTTTTT.

The CDR3 loop reads CASSLLSGPTYEQYF. The CDR3 DNA is TGTGCCAGCAGTTTATTAAGCGGGCCTACCTACGAGCAGTACTTC. V usage is TRBV27 and J usage is TRBJ2-7; weak D call: TRBD2 (6 bases). Looked up from germline, CDR1 is MNHEY and CDR2 is SMNVEV (reference sequence). V lost 1 base and J 2 bases, leaving 12 bases between the germline ends. The CDR3 extends over 15 amino acids.

The chain combines TRBV3-1 (or the pseudogene TRBV3-2) with TRBJ2-1; no firm D call. CDR1 is LGHDT and CDR2 is YNNKEL in the germline V gene (reference sequence). CDR3 size: 13 residues. The germline V and J ends were trimmed by 3 bases and 6 bases, with 9 bases remaining between them. CDR3 bases: TGTGCCAGCAGCCAGGCCCTAATCAATGAGCAGTTCTTC. Amino acids: CASSQALINEQFF.

The chain uses TRBV11-2 and TRBJ2-7; 10 bases agree with TRBD1. The CDR3 is 17 amino acids. The germline CDR1 and CDR2 sequences are SGHAT and FQNNGV. The ends lost 2 bases at V and 5 bases at J; junction bases unmatched: 12. CDR3 sequence: CASSLRLGGQGLHEQYF. CDR3 nucleotides: TGTGCCAGCAGCTTAAGGCTCGGGGGACAGGGGTTACACGAGCAGTACTTC.

In this sample, this clone turned up once. This rearrangement joins TRBV10-2 to TRBJ2-3, with a possible D match to TRBD2 (7 bases). V was shortened by 4 bases and J by 7 bases, with 12 bases between the two germline ends. This CDR3 has 13 residues. Germline CDR1 and CDR2: WSHSY and SAAADI. The CDR3 is CASSGGGANTQYF. The CDR3 DNA is TGCGCCAGCAGTGGAGGGGGGGCCAATACGCAGTATTTT.

The chain couples TRBV30 to TRBJ2-1; D is unclear. Per the germline V gene, CDR1 is GTSNPN and CDR2 is SVGIG (reference sequence). This CDR3 comprises 13 residues. V was shortened by 2 bases and J by 4 bases, with 9 bases between the two germline ends. The chain's CDR3 is CAWSFRDYNEQFF. CDR3 nucleotides: TGTGCCTGGAGTTTTAGGGATTACAATGAGCAGTTCTTC.

For the CDR3, the DNA is TGTGCCAGCAGCTTCGCGGGGTACACTGAAGCTTTCTTT. It is translated as CASSFAGYTEAFF. The chain joins TRBV7-3 to TRBJ1-1; no definite D call. CDR1 is SGHTA and CDR2 is FQGTGA in the germline V gene. The V gene lost 3 bases and the J gene lost 3 bases, with 8 bases spanning the gap. The CDR3 has 13 amino acids.

The gene calls are TRBV2 and TRBJ1-4; no firm D call. Germline CDR1 reads SNHLY; CDR2 reads FYNNEI. Deletions cut 1 base from V and 7 bases from J, with 10 bases between. The CDR3 is 14 residues long. CDR3 amino acids: CASSEGRRGEKLFF. The CDR3 DNA is TGTGCCAGCAGTGAAGGACGGAGAGGTGAAAAACTGTTTTTT. Drawing the rest from reference TRBV2 and TRBJ1-4, the complete variable domain is EPEVTQTPSHQVTQMGQEVILRCVPISNHLYFYWYRQILGQKVEFLVSFYNNEISEKSEIFDDQFSVERPDGSNFTLKIRSTKLEDSAMYFCASSEGRRGEKLFFGSGTQLSVL.

The chain carries TRBV15 and TRBJ2-3; no definite D call. Germline V CDR1 and CDR2: LNHNV, YYDKDF (reference sequence). The V and J ends lost 7 bases and 4 bases respectively, with 12 bases between them. The CDR3 totals 13 residues. The CDR3 here is CATKASLADTQYF. The CDR3 bases are TGTGCCACCAAGGCTAGTTTGGCAGATACGCAGTATTTT. Supplemented by reference TRBV15 and TRBJ2-3, the full variable domain reads DAMVIQNPRYQVTQFGKPVTLSCSQTLNHNVMYWYQQKSSQAPKLLFHYYDKDFNNEADTPDNFQSRRPNTSFCFLDIRSPGLGDTAMYLCATKASLADTQYFGPGTRLTVL.